This T cell receptor beta chain was recorded in a study of CD8 T cells in Susac syndrome. It was with random hexamers that about 0.45 to 1 ug RNA was reverse transcribed. TCRdb re-called the immunoSEQ multiplex PCR reads through MiXCR, storing one row per CDR3 protein. This sample has 150,000 to 200,000 distinct CDR3 sequences, with 90% to 95% found just once. The CDR3 totals 12 residues. V was trimmed by 6 bases and J by 6 bases, leaving 12 bases between them. The specimen was CD4+ T cells from PBMCs. This receptor was taken from a human donor in good health. The chain has TRBV12-3 or TRBV12-4 and TRBJ2-7; D possibly corresponds to TRBD2 (5 bases). The DNA of the CDR3 is TGTGCCAGCAGCTTCGCCCGGGGCGAGCAGTACTTC. Encoded protein: CASSFARGEQYF.